The 8 T cell receptor beta chains presented below share a single source sample, sequenced in a study of monozygotic twins with inflammatory bowel disease (dated by TCRdb to the late 2010s). Library preparation employed 5' RACE. This sample was sequenced with an Illumina HiSeq 2500. After reprocessing by TCRdb, each CDR3 protein sequence is one entry, and no DNA is given. This sample's table carries about 450,000 distinct CDR3 sequences. 2% to 3% of the sample belongs to the ten largest clones. Sequenced input: blood. All receptors come from a human donor with ulcerative colitis or Crohn's disease, or a healthy co-twin of an affected twin (not recorded which).

The V and J genes are TRBV9 and TRBJ2-1; TCRdb's D call of TRBD2 is untestable without DNA. The CDR3 sequence is 14 residues long. The germline CDR1 and CDR2 sequences are SGDLS and YYNGEE. The CDR3: CASRGLAEYNEQFF.

The V and J genes are TRBV7-9 and TRBJ2-2. CDR1 SEHNR and CDR2 FQNEAQ come from the germline V gene (reference sequence). The CDR3 is 14 amino acids. The CDR3 loop is CASSPPPNTGELFF.

The V call is TRBV7-2, the J call TRBJ2-7. The CDR3 spans 13 residues. In germline, CDR1 is SGHTA, CDR2 FQGNSA. The CDR3 loop reads CASSLGLAREQYF.

The J gene is TRBJ2-1, the V gene TRBV20-1. The V gene's germline CDR1 is DFQATT and CDR2 SNEGSKA (reference sequence). The CDR3 covers 14 residues. CDR3 region: CSASGRGSYNEQFF.

J is TRBJ2-2 and V is TRBV25-1; the TRBD1 assignment by TCRdb is unverifiable without DNA. Germline lookup yields CDR1 MGHDK and CDR2 SYGVNS. This CDR3 spans 17 amino acids. CDR3 protein: CASRTDRGERRTGELFF.

The chain is built from TRBV7-2 and TRBJ2-1; TCRdb designates TRBD2, a call that cannot be tested without DNA. CDR3 length: 19 amino acids. Germline CDR1 is SGHTA and CDR2 is FQGNSA. The CDR3 here is CASSSVSPLLAGGPNEQFF.

The V and J genes are TRBV2 and TRBJ1-5; TCRdb names TRBD1, which stays unverified in the absence of DNA. The CDR3 consists of 13 residues. Germline-derived CDR1 and CDR2 are SNHLY and FYNNEI. CDR3 sequence reads: CASRGTENQPQHF.

The chain recombines TRBV20-1 with TRBJ1-4; as DNA is missing, the TRBD1 call by TCRdb cannot be tested. The CDR3 length is 16 residues. Germline values: CDR1 DFQATT, CDR2 SNEGSKA (reference sequence). CDR3 loop: CSASKRRTGLDEKLFF.